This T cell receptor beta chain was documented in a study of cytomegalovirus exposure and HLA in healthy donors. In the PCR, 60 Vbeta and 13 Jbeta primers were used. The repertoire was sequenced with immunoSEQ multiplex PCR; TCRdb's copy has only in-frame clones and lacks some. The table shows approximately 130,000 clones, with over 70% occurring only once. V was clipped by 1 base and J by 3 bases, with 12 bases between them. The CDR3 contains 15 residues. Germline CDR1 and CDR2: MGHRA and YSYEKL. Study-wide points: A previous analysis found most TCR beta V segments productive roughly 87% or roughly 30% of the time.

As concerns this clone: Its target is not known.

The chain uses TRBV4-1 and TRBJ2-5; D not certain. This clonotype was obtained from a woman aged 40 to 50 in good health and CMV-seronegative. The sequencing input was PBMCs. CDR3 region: CASSQGRDLEETQYF. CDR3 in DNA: TGCGCCAGCAGCCAAGGCAGAGACTTAGAAGAGACCCAGTACTTC.